This T cell receptor (beta chain) was identified during a study of type 1 regulatory T cells (TCRdb year 2021). Background on the whole study: The study characterized an in vitro protocol that generated a Tr1-enriched, alloantigen-specific CD4 T cell product named T-allo10. Patients with hematological malignancies who were receiving allogeneic hematopoietic stem cell transplantation were the group in which T-allo10 was being clinically evaluated.

The sample holds a few counts of this clonotype. Its antigen remains unidentified. No base qualities exist here, and no much larger clone lies one base off it. The sequencer was an Illumina MiSeq. TCRdb ran its own pipeline on the public reads, namely fastp trimming at Q25 and MiXCR clone calling, and kept in-frame beta chains. Duplicate CDR3 protein sequences are folded into a single record with the most common DNA and genes. Within this sample are about 62,000 distinct CDR3 sequences, with approximately 60% of them counted one time only. The ten largest account for around 1.9% of the sample. For CDR1 and CDR2, the germline V gene (reference sequence) lists GTSNPN and SVGIG. Its CDR3 holds 14 amino acids, cysteine through phenylalanine. Only CDR3 DNA remains: 42 bases, in frame from the first base. Germline trimming: 4 bases from V, 0 bases from J; junction bases outside gene matches: 6. What the research found in general, with its limitations: Compared with non-Tr1 cells, Tr1 cells had a TCR repertoire that was more restricted, a finding the study read as clonal expansion induced by alloantigen.

The sample comprised cultured non-Tr1 T cells, either the whole culture or a sorted T cell fraction (not recorded which). The cell subset or site tag for this specimen amounts to: non-Tr1 population from the T-allo10 product. This TCR was sampled from a human donor in good health. Rearrangement joined TRBV30 to TRBJ2-7, and 7 bases in between align with TRBD2. CDR3 protein: CAWKRGTTSYEQYF. The nucleotide sequence reads TGTGCCTGGAAGCGGGGCACTACCTCCTACGAGCAGTACTTC.